This T cell receptor (beta chain) comes out of a study of T cell responses to AZD1222 COVID-19 vaccine. Sequencing was performed with immunoSEQ multiplex PCR; in TCRdb, only in-frame clones are kept and a portion is missing. The sample records about 92,000 clones, about nine tenths being singletons. The receptor was derived from an adult in good health. The sequencing here drew on peripheral blood, taken on day 0 of AZD1222 vaccination.

In DNA, the CDR3 is TGTGCCAGCAGCCAGAACGACGGCGCAGAGACCCAGTACTTC. Translated, it gives CASSQNDGAETQYF. The chain uses TRBV7-9 and TRBJ2-5; D is ambiguous. In germline, CDR1 is SEHNR, CDR2 FQNEAQ (reference sequence). CDR3 size: 14 residues. The V gene lost 5 bases and the J gene lost 4 bases, with 14 bases spanning the gap. The full variable domain, its missing parts supplied by reference TRBV7-9 and TRBJ2-5, is DTGVSQNPRHKITKRGQNVTFRCDPISEHNRLYWYRQTLGQGPEFLTYFQNEAQLEKSRLLSDRFSAERPKGSFSTLEIQRTEQGDSAMYLCASSQNDGAETQYFGPGTRLLVL.